The 27 T cell receptor beta chains below come from one sample, sequenced in a study of identical twins. In TCRdb, the 5' RACE reads were re-called with MiXCR into one record per CDR3 protein. The table has 500,000 to 700,000 distinct CDR3 sequences, just over 7% seen once. The same sample was also studied in work on yellow fever vaccine responses in identical twins.

Material for sequencing was PBMCs. These receptor sequences come from a woman in her late teens or twenties in good health.

This clonotype was counted between two and nine times. V usage is TRBV11-2 and J usage is TRBJ2-1; 10 nucleotides align to TRBD2. CDR3 length: 18 amino acids. The V segment lost 5 bases and the J segment 3 bases; nucleotides outside the gene matches: 13. Germline assignment: CDR1 SGHAT and CDR2 FQNNGV. CDR3 nucleotide sequence: TGTGCCAGCAGCACCCCACAAATAGCGGGGGGCGGCTACAATGAGCAGTTCTTC. Translation gives CASSTPQIAGGGYNEQFF.

This clonotype was seen more than once but under ten times. The V gene is TRBV6-2 or TRBV6-3, the J gene TRBJ2-5; 8 bases map to TRBD2. CDR3 size: 12 residues. Germline CDR1 and CDR2: MNHEY and SVGEGT. Unmatched junction bases numbered 1, after V lost 7 bases and J lost 3 bases. The CDR3 here is CASKGLEETQYF. Here the CDR3 DNA reads TGTGCCAGCAAGGGACTAGAAGAGACCCAGTACTTC.

The table lists this clonotype with a few counts. The rearrangement joins TRBV7-9 to TRBJ1-3; D possibly corresponds to TRBD1 (5 bases). The ends were cut back, 1 base at V and 4 bases at J, with 11 bases in the middle. This CDR3 has 15 residues. Germline V gives CDR1 SEHNR, CDR2 FQNEAQ (reference sequence). Here the CDR3 reads CASSLGDYRGNTIYF. The CDR3 coding sequence is TGTGCCAGCAGCTTAGGGGACTATAGAGGAAACACCATATATTTT.

This chain links TRBV7-3 with TRBJ1-1, with 8 bases aligning to TRBD1. The CDR3 covers 13 residues. CDR1 and CDR2 (germline): SGHTA, FQGTGA. The V segment lost 6 bases and the J segment 4 bases; nucleotides outside the gene matches: 4. CDR3 region: CASSNTGGTEAFF. DNA of the CDR3: TGTGCCAGCAGTAACACAGGGGGCACTGAAGCTTTCTTT.

DNA of the CDR3: TGTGCCAGCAGTGAACGGAGGACAGCAAATTCACCCCTCCACTTT. It is translated as CASSERRTANSPLHF. This rearrangement joins TRBV25-1 to TRBJ1-6; D may be TRBD1 (6 bases). The V end lost 2 bases, the J end lost 7 bases, and 12 bases lay between the germline ends. CDR3 length: 15 amino acids. Germline V lookup: CDR1 MGHDK, CDR2 SYGVNS. Full variable domain (rest looked up from reference TRBV25-1 and TRBJ1-6): EADIYQTPRYLVIGTGKKITLECSQTMGHDKMYWYQQDPGMELHLIHYSYGVNSTEKGDLSSESTVSRIRTEHFPLTLESARPSHTSQYLCASSERRTANSPLHFGNGTRLTVT.

This clonotype was observed a handful of times. For the CDR3, the DNA is TGCAGCGTTGAAGCCGGGTTTGGCGGGGAGCTGTTTTTT. Protein: CSVEAGFGGELFF. V usage is TRBV29-1 and J usage is TRBJ2-2, with D uncertain. The CDR3 length is 13 residues. V lost 1 base and J lost 7, with 10 bases in between. Germline CDR1 reads SQVTM; CDR2 reads ANQGSEA.

This clonotype was detected a few times. The chain has TRBV6-5 and TRBJ2-1; D possibly matches TRBD1 or TRBD2 (5 bases each). Germline V gives CDR1 MNHEY, CDR2 SVGAGI. The CDR3 runs 17 residues. V shed 0 bases and J shed 9 bases, with 21 bases lying between them. The CDR3 here is CASSYSITGLAQVEQFF. The CDR3, as DNA: TGTGCCAGCAGTTACTCCATTACAGGCCTAGCACAGGTTGAGCAGTTCTTC.

The rearrangement links TRBV9 to TRBJ2-3; no clear D gene. The V gene lost 2 bases and the J gene lost 2 bases, with 9 bases spanning the gap. Germline V gene data show CDR1 as SGDLS and CDR2 as YYNGEE. The CDR3 has 14 amino acids. The CDR3: CASSVNSYTDTQYF. CDR3 nucleotides: TGTGCCAGCAGCGTTAACAGTTACACAGATACGCAGTATTTT.

Turning to this clonotype: This could be a read error, since a much larger clone is one nucleotide away. This chain links TRBV20-1 with TRBJ1-5; no reliable D call. From germline, CDR1 is DFQATT and CDR2 SNEGSKA (reference sequence). This CDR3 comprises 13 residues. The CDR3, as DNA: TGCAGTGCTGCCCCGGGTTCCAATCAGTCCCAGCATTTT. This encodes CSAAPGSNQSQHF.

V is TRBV3-1 and J is TRBJ2-1, with 9 bases aligning to TRBD2. V shed 6 bases and J 7 bases; nucleotides not matched to a gene: 4. Germline V CDR1 and CDR2: LGHDT, YNNKEL (reference sequence). The CDR3 is made up of 13 amino acids. DNA for the CDR3: TGTGCCAGCAGTAGCGGGGGCAGAAATGAGCAGTTCTTC. Translated, it gives CASSSGGRNEQFF.

This clonotype was seen only a few times. V gene TRBV15 combines with J gene TRBJ2-7, with D uncertain. With 0 bases removed from V and 0 bases from J, the gap between germline ends came to 6 bases. Germline V gene sequence: CDR1 LNHNV, CDR2 YYDKDF (reference sequence). The CDR3 has 14 residues. CDR3 sequence reads: CATSRDMASYEQYV. For the CDR3, the DNA is TGTGCCACCAGCAGAGATATGGCCTCCTACGAGCAGTACGTC.

This clonotype was recorded a few times. V is TRBV2 and J is TRBJ1-2; TRBD1 aligns across 8 bases. The germline V gene encodes CDR1 SNHLY and CDR2 FYNNEI. This CDR3 contains 14 residues. After removal of 2 bases from V and 4 bases from J, the junction contained 3 bases not matched to a gene. This CDR3 is CASSEQGAVYGYTF. For the CDR3, the DNA is TGTGCCAGCAGTGAACAGGGGGCGGTCTATGGCTACACCTTC.

The chain joins TRBV4-1 to TRBJ2-2; D ambiguous. Germline loops: CDR1 MGHRA, CDR2 YSYEKL. Trimming removed 6 bases from V and 0 bases from J, with 14 bases in between. The CDR3 runs to 16 residues. CDR3 DNA: TGCGCCAGCAGACAAACGTGGACCACGAACACCGGGGAGCTGTTTTTT. Encoded protein: CASRQTWTTNTGELFF.

The chain combines TRBV4-1 with TRBJ1-5; possibly TRBD1 for D (5 bases). Deletions cut 3 bases from V and 4 bases from J, with 19 bases between. This CDR3 region has 17 residues. From germline, CDR1 is MGHRA and CDR2 YSYEKL. CDR3 nucleotides: TGCGCCAGCAGCCAGCTTGACATGGGGCTAGGGAATCAGCCCCAGCATTTT. It specifies CASSQLDMGLGNQPQHF.

The table lists this clonotype with a few counts. The rearrangement links TRBV6-1 to TRBJ1-5; 10 bases align to TRBD1. The junction had 3 bases not matched to a gene; V was cut back by 6 bases and J by 4 bases. This CDR3 is built from 14 residues. CDR1 is MNHNS and CDR2 is SASEGT in the germline V gene. Here the CDR3 reads CASRGQGSNQPQHF. The CDR3 DNA sequence: TGTGCCAGCAGGGGACAGGGGTCAAATCAGCCCCAGCATTTT.

This clonotype was recorded many times. This chain uses TRBV29-1 with TRBJ2-2; possibly TRBD1 for D (6 bases). The CDR3 is 11 amino acids. The V gene's germline CDR1 is SQVTM and CDR2 ANQGSEA. Between the trimmed V and J ends, which lost 6 bases and 6 bases, there was a span of 8 bases. CDR3 nucleotide sequence: TGCAGCGTGAGACAGGCCGGGGAGCTGTTTTTT. Translation: CSVRQAGELFF.

There are many counts of this clonotype. The V and J genes are TRBV10-3 and TRBJ2-1; the match to TRBD2 covers 14 bases. This CDR3 spans 12 amino acids. From germline, CDR1 is ENHRY and CDR2 SYGVKD. The V and J ends lost 10 bases and 9 bases, in that order; junction bases with no gene match: 2. Here the CDR3 DNA reads TGTGCCACCGGACTAGCGGGAGGTGAGCAGTTCTTC. Amino acids: CATGLAGGEQFF.

This rearrangement joins TRBV10-3 to TRBJ2-3, with 7 bases matching TRBD1. The germline V gene has CDR1 ENHRY and CDR2 SYGVKD. J lost 1 base, V lost 10 bases, and 2 bases had no gene match. This CDR3 has 12 amino acids. Here the CDR3 reads CATGTGTDTQYF. The CDR3 bases are TGTGCCACCGGGACAGGCACAGATACGCAGTATTTT.

This clonotype has just a few counts. The chain links TRBV7-8 to TRBJ2-2; D is perhaps TRBD2 (5 bases). This CDR3 has 16 amino acids. Between the trimmed V and J ends, which lost 1 base and 6 bases, there was a span of 15 bases. The germline V gene encodes CDR1 SGHVS and CDR2 FQNEAQ. The CDR3 coding sequence is TGTGCCAGCAGCTTAGGTTTTGTGGGGAGTCCCGGGGAGCTGTTTTTT. This translates into CASSLGFVGSPGELFF.

There are many counts of this clonotype. The chain has TRBV20-1 and TRBJ2-7, with TRBD2 identical over 8 bases. The V segment lost 3 bases and the J segment 3 bases; nucleotides outside the gene matches: 16. Germline V lookup: CDR1 DFQATT, CDR2 SNEGSKA (reference sequence). This CDR3 region has 17 residues. The DNA for the CDR3 is TGCAGTGCTAGGGACAGTGGAGGGACTAGTTACTACTACGAGCAGTACTTC. Translating it yields CSARDSGGTSYYYEQYF.

The V gene is TRBV3-1, the J gene TRBJ2-3; 11 bases line up with TRBD2. V lost 11 bases to trimming and J lost 3 bases; unmatched junction nucleotides: 16. This CDR3 is 17 amino acids long. From germline, CDR1 is LGHDT and CDR2 YNNKEL (reference sequence). The CDR3: CACCQAFSGGGTDTQYF. As DNA, the CDR3 is TGTGCCTGCTGCCAAGCTTTTAGCGGGGGGGGGACAGATACGCAGTATTTT.

The table lists this clonotype with a count of one. This rearrangement joins TRBV2 to TRBJ2-1; possible D gene TRBD2, 6 bases. Per germline, CDR1 SNHLY and CDR2 FYNNEI. Trimming shortened V by 4 bases and J by 1 base, and 20 bases separated the two germline ends. This CDR3 has 18 residues. CDR3 sequence: CASSVGVWGVVSYNEQFF. The DNA of the CDR3 is TGTGCCAGCAGTGTTGGTGTCTGGGGGGTTGTATCCTACAATGAGCAGTTCTTC.

The DNA for the CDR3 is TGTGCCAGCAGCTTAGGCGACAGACTGGTCGCGGGCTACACCTTC. It translates to CASSLGDRLVAGYTF. The genes are TRBV11-2 and TRBJ1-2, with a tentative D call TRBD1 (5 bases). The CDR3 extends over 15 amino acids. Germline values: CDR1 SGHAT, CDR2 FQNNGV. Trimming removed 1 base from V and 8 bases from J, with 17 bases in between. Looking up the rest from reference TRBV11-2 and TRBJ1-2 gives the full variable domain: EAGVAQSPRYKIIEKRQSVAFWCNPISGHATLYWYQQILGQGPKLLIQFQNNGVVDDSQLPKDRFSAERLKGVDSTLKIQPAKLEDSAVYLCASSLGDRLVAGYTFGSGTRLTVV.

This clonotype was found a few times. The chain employs TRBV6-2 or TRBV6-3 and TRBJ2-1, with TRBD2 as a possible D gene (7 bases). V gave up 1 base and J gave up 3 bases, with 13 bases separating them. The germline gives CDR1 MNHEY, CDR2 SVGEGT. The CDR3 loop spans 16 amino acids. CDR3 loop: CASSYLGGGGYNEQFF. CDR3 sequence (DNA): TGTGCCAGCAGTTACTTGGGGGGAGGGGGCTACAATGAGCAGTTCTTC.

This clonotype was found many times. The chain carries TRBV28 and TRBJ1-2; 10 nucleotides match TRBD1. Per the germline V gene, CDR1 is MDHEN and CDR2 is SYDVKM. Germline trimming cut 2 bases from V and 6 bases from J; bases unmatched to any gene: 6. There are 15 residues in the CDR3. The CDR3 DNA follows: TGTGCCAGCAGTTTACCCTGGGGACAGGGGAATGGCTACACCTTC. Translating gives CASSLPWGQGNGYTF.

In its sample, this clonotype was seen a few times. The chain is built from TRBV12-3 or TRBV12-4 and TRBJ1-6, with TRBD1 matching 8 bases. This CDR3 comprises 14 residues. V dropped 6 bases and J dropped 9; count of bases not matched to a gene: 7. The DNA of the CDR3 is TGTGCCAGCAGCAAGACAGGGGAGGTTTCACCCCTCCACTTT. Translated: CASSKTGEVSPLHF.

This clonotype showed up just a few times. This chain uses TRBV27 with TRBJ2-7; D is perhaps TRBD1 (6 bases). Germline CDR1 and CDR2: MNHEY and SMNVEV (reference sequence). The CDR3 runs to 15 residues. Trimming took off 10 bases at V and 0 bases at J, with 19 bases between the two ends. CDR3 residues: CATAKVGANSYEQYF. The CDR3 DNA is TGTGCCACTGCGAAGGTGGGGGCCAACTCCTACGAGCAGTACTTC.